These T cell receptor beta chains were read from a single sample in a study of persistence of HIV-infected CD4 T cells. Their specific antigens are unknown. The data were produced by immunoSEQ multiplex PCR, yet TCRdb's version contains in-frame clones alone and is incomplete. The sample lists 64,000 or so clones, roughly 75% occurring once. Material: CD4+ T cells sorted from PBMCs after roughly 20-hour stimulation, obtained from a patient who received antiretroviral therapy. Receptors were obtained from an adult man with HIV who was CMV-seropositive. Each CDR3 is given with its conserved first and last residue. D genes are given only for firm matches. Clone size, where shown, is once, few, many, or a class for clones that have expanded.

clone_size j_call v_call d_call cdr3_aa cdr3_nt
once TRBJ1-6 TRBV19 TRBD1 CASKTGGQEDSPLHF TGTGCCAGTAAAACAGGGGGACAGGAGGATTCACCCCTCCACTTT
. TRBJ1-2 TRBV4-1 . CASSQDYQNYGYTF TGCGCCAGCAGCCAAGATTACCAGAACTATGGCTACACCTTC
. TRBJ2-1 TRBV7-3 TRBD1 CASRLTGAAQEQFF TGTGCCAGCAGATTGACAGGGGCCGCCCAGGAGCAGTTCTTC
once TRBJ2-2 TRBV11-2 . CASSLVFARAAGELFF TGTGCCAGCAGCTTAGTCTTTGCGCGGGCGGCCGGGGAGCTGTTTTTT
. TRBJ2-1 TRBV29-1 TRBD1 CSVQPGQGEQFF TGCAGCGTTCAGCCGGGACAGGGCGAGCAGTTCTTC
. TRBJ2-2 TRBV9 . CASSVAFTAGELFF TGTGCCAGCAGCGTAGCGTTCACAGCCGGGGAGCTGTTTTTT
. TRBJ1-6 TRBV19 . CASSTSGYNSPLHF TGTGCCAGTAGTACTTCGGGGTATAATTCACCCCTCCACTTT
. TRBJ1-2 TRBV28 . CASSPSDRTMVGYTF TGTGCCAGCAGTCCTTCCGACAGGACTATGGTTGGCTACACCTTC
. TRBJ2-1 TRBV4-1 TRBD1 CASSQDPDRGSYNEQFF TGCGCCAGCAGCCAAGATCCGGACAGGGGTTCCTACAATGAGCAGTTCTTC
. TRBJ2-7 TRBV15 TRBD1 CATSEGQSYEQYF TGTGCCACCAGCGAGGGACAGTCCTACGAGCAGTACTTC
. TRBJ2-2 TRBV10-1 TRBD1 CASSEGGQGSGELFF TGCGCCAGCAGTGAGGGGGGACAGGGATCCGGGGAGCTGTTTTTT
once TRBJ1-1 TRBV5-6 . CASSFGPHRGNTEAFF TGTGCCAGCAGCTTCGGTCCCCACCGGGGGAACACTGAAGCTTTCTTT
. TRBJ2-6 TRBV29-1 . CSVGPSSGANVLTF TGCAGCGTTGGGCCGAGCTCTGGGGCCAACGTCCTGACTTTC
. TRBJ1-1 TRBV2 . CASNIAGREAFF TGTGCCAGCAATATAGCCGGGCGGGAAGCTTTCTTT
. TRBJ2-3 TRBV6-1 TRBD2 CASSESAGGNTQYF TGTGCCAGCAGTGAATCCGCGGGGGGAAATACGCAGTATTTT
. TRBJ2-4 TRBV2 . CASSLTGTNGNIQYF TGTGCCAGCAGTCTCACCGGCACTAATGGGAACATTCAGTACTTC
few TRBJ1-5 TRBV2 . CASKGDGYSNQPQHF TGTGCCAGCAAGGGGGACGGTTATAGCAATCAGCCCCAGCATTTT
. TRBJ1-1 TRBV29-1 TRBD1 CSARTGGGNTEAFF TGCAGCGCTAGAACAGGGGGAGGAAACACTGAAGCTTTCTTT
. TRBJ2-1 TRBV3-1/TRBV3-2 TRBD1 CASSQGTVNEQFF TGTGCCAGCAGCCAGGGGACAGTTAATGAGCAGTTCTTC
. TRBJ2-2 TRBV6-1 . CASSVGRIMVTGELFF TGTGCCAGCAGTGTAGGACGGATAATGGTCACCGGGGAGCTGTTTTTT
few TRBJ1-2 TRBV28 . CASSPRANYGYTF TGTGCCAGCAGTCCTCGGGCTAACTATGGCTACACCTTC
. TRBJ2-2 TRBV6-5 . CASSYSIRGAGELFF TGTGCCAGCAGTTACTCGATCAGGGGTGCCGGGGAGCTGTTTTTT
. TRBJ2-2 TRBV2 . CASSEMRGNTGELFF TGTGCCAGCAGTGAAATGAGAGGGAACACCGGGGAGCTGTTTTTT
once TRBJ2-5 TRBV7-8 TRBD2 CASAASGDSGTQYF TGTGCCAGCGCGGCTAGCGGGGACTCAGGGACCCAGTACTTC
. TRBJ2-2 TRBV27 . CASSGKTGGPRNTGELFF TGTGCCAGCAGTGGTAAAACGGGGGGCCCACGGAACACCGGGGAGCTGTTTTTT
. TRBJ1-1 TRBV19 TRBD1 CAIRPGQGYEAFF TGTGCCATCCGACCGGGACAGGGGTATGAAGCTTTCTTT